This paragraph reports one T cell receptor (beta chain). The germline V gene has CDR1 MNHEY and CDR2 SVGEGT. The V and J ends lost 2 bases and 6 bases, in that order; junction bases with no gene match: 13. This CDR3 contains 18 residues. In the study's own analysis: Amplifying reference gene primers gave estimates of nucleated cell counts. Profiling relied on immunoSEQ multiplex PCR, and the TCRdb table lists in-frame clones only, not all of them. V and J calls and clone size are those listed in that table; D and trimming were worked out from the DNA. The table lists about 190,000 clones, almost 85% of them singletons, with approximately 5.1% in the top ten. This sample is drawn from a study of blood T cell repertoires in COVID-19. Study at large: The United States, Italy and Spain supplied acute and convalescent COVID-19 samples. PBMCs, B-cell-depleted T cells, or T cells were the source of the cDNA or gDNA that made up the material.

This chain joins TRBV6-2 or TRBV6-3 and TRBJ2-2; 9 bases align to TRBD2. Material for sequencing was peripheral blood. The receptor was derived from a woman aged 70-85 years with active or convalescent COVID-19. The CDR3 bases are TGTGCCAGCAGTTACGAGGTAGCGGGGGCGCCCCACCCCGGGGAGCTGTTTTTT. It codes for CASSYEVAGAPHPGELFF.